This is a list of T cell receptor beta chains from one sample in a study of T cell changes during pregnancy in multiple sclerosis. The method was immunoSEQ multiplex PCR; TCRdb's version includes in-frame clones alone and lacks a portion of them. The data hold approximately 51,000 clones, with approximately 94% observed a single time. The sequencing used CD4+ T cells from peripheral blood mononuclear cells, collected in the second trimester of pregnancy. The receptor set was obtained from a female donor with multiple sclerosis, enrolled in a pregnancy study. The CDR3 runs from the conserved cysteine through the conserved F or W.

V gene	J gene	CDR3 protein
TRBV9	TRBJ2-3	CASSVEQGGPDTQYF
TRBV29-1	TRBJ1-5	CSVGTGQNQPQHF
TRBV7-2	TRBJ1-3	CASSRRTAGNTIYF
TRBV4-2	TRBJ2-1	CASSLSGTGVDEQFF
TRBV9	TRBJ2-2	CASSVNSGDYGELFF
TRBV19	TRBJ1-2	CASSSPRAGAGYTF
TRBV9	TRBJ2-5	CASSVNPQGQETQYF
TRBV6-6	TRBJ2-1	CASSPGLAGVYNEQFF
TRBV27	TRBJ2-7	CASSVAYVHEQYF
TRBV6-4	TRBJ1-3	CASTDSRGNTIYF
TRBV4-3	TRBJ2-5	CASSRGRAVQETQYF
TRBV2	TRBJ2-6	CASSPGQVSPGANVLTF
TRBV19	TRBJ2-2	CASSIGSGANTGELFF
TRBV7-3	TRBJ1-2	CASSLEGPWVGYTF
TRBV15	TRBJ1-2	CATSTRGPPYGYTF
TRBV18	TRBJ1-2	CASSPWGDGYTF
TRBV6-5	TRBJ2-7	CASSSRQGRGIDEQYF
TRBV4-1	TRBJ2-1	CASSQADSLGSYNEQFF
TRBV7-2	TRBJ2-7	CASRRQGRYEQYF
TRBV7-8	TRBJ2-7	CASSLGAGWGDEQYF
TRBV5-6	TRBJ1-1	CASSFTTSTGGLSAFF
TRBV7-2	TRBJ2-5	CASSTRTSGGYHKETQYF
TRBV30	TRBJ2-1	CAWQTSLNEQFF
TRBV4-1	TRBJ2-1	CASSQRAGAHYNEQFF
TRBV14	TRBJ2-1	CASSLILGTSGGDGNEQFF
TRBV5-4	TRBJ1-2	CASSLGGSSNYGYTF
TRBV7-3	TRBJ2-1	CASSLMGKQGINEQFF
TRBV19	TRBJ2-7	CASRDRGGSVRYF
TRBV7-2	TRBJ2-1	CASSPRTSSSSYNEQFF
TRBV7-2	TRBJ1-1	CASSLNFREAFF
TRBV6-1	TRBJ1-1	CASLTRTMNTEAFF
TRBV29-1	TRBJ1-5	CSVGQLNQPQHF